The source of this T cell receptor beta chain is a study of blood T cell repertoires in COVID-19. Study context: The cDNA or gDNA used as material had been derived from T cells, B-cell-depleted T cells, or PBMCs.

Per germline, CDR1 MNHEY and CDR2 SVGAGI. After removal of 7 bases from V and 5 bases from J, the junction contained 7 bases not matched to a gene. This CDR3 is 13 amino acids long. Sequencing used immunoSEQ multiplex PCR; TCRdb keeps in-frame clones, though not all of them. The data hold 400,000 to 550,000 clones, with approximately 90% observed a single time. The receptor comes from a woman aged 25 to 39 with acute or convalescent COVID-19. Sequencing was done on a sample of peripheral blood. This sequence joins TRBV6-5 and TRBJ1-1, with 7 bases identical to TRBD1. CDR3 loop: CASNRDSWTEAFF. The DNA of the CDR3 is TGTGCCAGCAACCGGGACAGTTGGACTGAAGCTTTCTTT.